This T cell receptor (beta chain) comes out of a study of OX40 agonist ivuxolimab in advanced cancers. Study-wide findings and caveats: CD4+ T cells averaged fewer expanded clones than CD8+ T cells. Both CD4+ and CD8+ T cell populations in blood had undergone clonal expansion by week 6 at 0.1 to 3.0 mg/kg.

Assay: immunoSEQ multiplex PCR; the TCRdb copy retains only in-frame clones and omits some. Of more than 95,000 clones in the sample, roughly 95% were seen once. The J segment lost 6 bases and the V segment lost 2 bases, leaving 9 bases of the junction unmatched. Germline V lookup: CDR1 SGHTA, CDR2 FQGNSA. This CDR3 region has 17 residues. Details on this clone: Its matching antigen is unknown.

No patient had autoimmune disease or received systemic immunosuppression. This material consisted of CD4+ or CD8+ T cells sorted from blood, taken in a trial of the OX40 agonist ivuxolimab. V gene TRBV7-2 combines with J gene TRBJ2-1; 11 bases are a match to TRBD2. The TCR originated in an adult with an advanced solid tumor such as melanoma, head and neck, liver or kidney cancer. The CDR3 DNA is TGTGCCAGCAGCTTATCCCCTAGCGGGGGGCGGTTCAATGAGCAGTTCTTC. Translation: CASSLSPSGGRFNEQFF. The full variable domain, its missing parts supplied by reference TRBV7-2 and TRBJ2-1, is GAGVSQSPSNKVTEKGKDVELRCDPISGHTALYWYRQSLGQGLEFLIYFQGNSAPDKSGLPSDRFSAERTGGSVSTLTIQRTQQEDSAVYLCASSLSPSGGRFNEQFFGPGTRLTVL.